The 2 T cell receptor beta chains reported below all come from one sample, sequenced in a study of T cells in localized non-small cell lung cancer. Data came from immunoSEQ multiplex PCR; TCRdb stores just in-frame clones and leaves some out. The data hold roughly 38,000 clones, with 75% to 90% observed a single time. Material: peripheral blood, obtained before any cancer treatment. The receptors were sampled from a woman between 35 and 70 years old with stage I lung adenocarcinoma.

V usage is TRBV28 and J usage is TRBJ2-7; D not certain. CDR3 length: 14 amino acids. The V end lost 4 bases, the J end lost 5 bases, and 15 bases lay between the germline ends. Germline loops: CDR1 MDHEN, CDR2 SYDVKM. The CDR3 DNA reads TGTGCCAGCAGTTCTCCTTCGGGCTCGGACGAGCAGTACTTC. It translates to CASSSPSGSDEQYF.

This clone was counted once. The sample contains more than one DNA sequence encoding this CDR3. The chain employs TRBV18 and TRBJ1-1, with D tentatively TRBD1 (5 bases). Trimming cost V 6 bases and J 0 bases, with 11 bases left between them. Germline V gene lookup returns CDR1 KGHSH and CDR2 LQKENI. CDR3 length: 14 amino acids. The CDR3 nucleotides are TGTGCCAGCTCGCCGACAGCTTTGAACACTGAAGCTTTCTTT. Protein product: CASSPTALNTEAFF.